This T cell receptor beta chain stems from a study of control samples from healthy donors and cancer patients. This CDR3 is 15 amino acids long. Deletions cut 2 bases from V and 0 bases from J, with 8 bases between. Germline V gives CDR1 MNHEY, CDR2 SVGEGT. Here immunoSEQ multiplex PCR was the method, and the copy in TCRdb shows in-frame clones only, minus some. In the table there are 120,000 or so clones, approximately 94% of which are singletons. The TCR was taken from a man aged 50 or older with head and neck cancer. The rearrangement joins TRBV6-2 or TRBV6-3 to TRBJ2-4; D gene ambiguous. The specimen was PBMCs. The DNA of the CDR3 is TGTGCCAGCAGTTACGGCACCCTAGCCAAAAACATTCAGTACTTC. Amino acids: CASSYGTLAKNIQYF.